Below are 25 T cell receptor beta chains sequenced from a single sample in a study of blood T cell repertoires in COVID-19. Clones were read by immunoSEQ multiplex PCR, and TCRdb kept only the in-frame ones, dropping some. The sample contains about 230,000 clones, roughly 87% of which appear only once. Sequencing was done on a sample of peripheral blood. These receptor sequences come from a woman between 18 and 29 years old who had recovered from COVID-19.

In nucleotides, the CDR3 is TGTGCCAGCTCACGCACTGCCGACTCTGGAAACACCATATATTTT. Translation gives CASSRTADSGNTIYF. The chain joins TRBV18 to TRBJ1-3, with D unclear. Germline CDR1 is KGHSH and CDR2 is LQKENI. This CDR3 is built from 15 residues. Trimming stripped 4 bases from V and 0 bases from J, with 10 bases between. The whole variable domain, remainder taken from reference TRBV18 and TRBJ1-3, is NAGVMQNPRHLVRRRGQEARLRCSPMKGHSHVYWYRQLPEEGLKFMVYLQKENIIDESGMPKERFSAEFPKEGPSILRIQQVVRGDSAAYFCASSRTADSGNTIYFGEGSWLTVV.

The chain is built from TRBV5-1 and TRBJ1-3, with D tentatively TRBD1 (5 bases). The germline V gene encodes CDR1 SGHRS and CDR2 YFSETQ. This CDR3 contains 14 residues. Trimming removed 0 bases from V and 6 bases from J, with 10 bases in between. The CDR3 sequence is CASSLAGQTNTIYF. The CDR3 DNA follows: TGCGCCAGCAGCTTGGCCGGACAAACAAACACCATATATTTT. The variable domain in full, completed from reference TRBV5-1 and TRBJ1-3, reads KAGVTQTPRYLIKTRGQQVTLSCSPISGHRSVSWYQQTPGQGLQFLFEYFSETQRNKGNFPGRFSGRQFSNSRSEMNVSTLELGDSALYLCASSLAGQTNTIYFGEGSWLTVV.

This chain joins TRBV29-1 and TRBJ1-5; the D gene is possibly TRBD1 (6 bases). The CDR3 is made up of 15 amino acids. Germline loops: CDR1 SQVTM, CDR2 ANQGSEA. V gave up 5 bases and J gave up 0 bases, with 14 bases separating them. The CDR3 here is CSVSPGHGSNQPQHF. Here the CDR3 DNA reads TGCAGCGTTTCACCGGGACACGGTAGCAATCAGCCCCAGCATTTT.

This clone was recorded at least ten times. The chain employs TRBV15 and TRBJ2-5; 10 positions match TRBD1. V shed 8 bases, J shed 5 bases, and the junction held 8 bases outside the gene matches. This CDR3 is built from 14 residues. Germline-derived CDR1 and CDR2 are LNHNV and YYDKDF (reference sequence). The CDR3 region is CATRTTGGKETQYF. Written as DNA, the CDR3 is TGTGCCACCCGGACGACAGGGGGCAAGGAGACCCAGTACTTC.

The chain employs TRBV10-3 and TRBJ2-7; possibly TRBD2 for D (5 bases). Germline CDR1 reads ENHRY; CDR2 reads SYGVKD. V was clipped by 4 bases and J by 4 bases, with 8 bases between them. This CDR3 comprises 12 residues. In DNA form, the CDR3 reads TGTGCCATCAGTGGCGGAGGATACGAGCAGTACTTC. This encodes CAISGGGYEQYF.

This sequence joins TRBV24-1 and TRBJ2-1, with a weak D call TRBD2 (5 bases). This CDR3 has 12 residues. From germline, CDR1 is KGHDR and CDR2 SFDVKD. V was shortened by 8 bases and J by 2 bases, with 6 bases between the two germline ends. The CDR3 protein is CATMGAYNEQFF. CDR3 nucleotides: TGTGCCACCATGGGAGCCTACAATGAGCAGTTCTTC.

The rearrangement uses TRBV6-5 and TRBJ2-7, with 11 bases identical to TRBD1. This CDR3 is built from 14 residues. Germline lookup yields CDR1 MNHEY and CDR2 SVGAGI. Trimming at V came to 4 bases and at J to 6 bases, leaving 5 bases not matched to a gene. The DNA for the CDR3 is TGTGCCAGCAGTTTCGGGACAGGGGGAGGCGAGCAGTACTTC. This codes for CASSFGTGGGEQYF.

V gene TRBV11-2 combines with J gene TRBJ2-1, with TRBD2 identical over 10 bases. V shed 2 bases, J shed 6 bases, and the junction held 16 bases outside the gene matches. Germline CDR1 SGHAT, CDR2 FQNNGV. This CDR3 comprises 19 residues. The CDR3 DNA reads TGTGCCAGCAGCTTACTAGCGGGAGTCCCCAGTGGAGTCATCAATGAGCAGTTCTTC. Amino acid sequence: CASSLLAGVPSGVINEQFF.

The CDR3 nucleotides are TGTGCCAGCTATAGGGGTTCCGCAACTAATGAAAAACTGTTTTTT. Protein: CASYRGSATNEKLFF. The chain employs TRBV6-5 and TRBJ1-4, with D possibly TRBD1 on 5 matching bases. The CDR3 sequence is 15 residues long. Per the germline V gene, CDR1 is MNHEY and CDR2 is SVGAGI. V shed 8 bases and J shed 0 bases, with 13 bases lying between them.

V is TRBV7-4 and J is TRBJ1-1; unclear D gene. This CDR3 contains 16 residues. V was clipped by 0 bases and J by 0 bases, with 11 bases between them. Germline V gene lookup returns CDR1 SGHVT and CDR2 SQSDAQ. The CDR3 region is CASSLARKSMNTEAFF. The CDR3 DNA is TGTGCCAGCAGCTTAGCCCGCAAGAGTATGAACACTGAAGCTTTCTTT.

This clone was seen only a few times. This chain joins TRBV27 and TRBJ2-7, with 10 bases aligning to TRBD2. This CDR3 spans 15 amino acids. V lost 3 bases, J lost 2 bases, and 4 bases stayed unmatched. CDR1 is MNHEY and CDR2 is SMNVEV in the germline V gene (reference sequence). CDR3 amino acids: CASSLGSGRTYEQYF. The CDR3 DNA reads TGTGCCAGCAGTTTGGGTAGCGGGAGGACCTACGAGCAGTACTTC.

V gene TRBV7-2 combines with J gene TRBJ2-3; possible D gene TRBD2, 7 bases. The CDR3 is made up of 13 amino acids. V lost 2 bases, J lost 6 bases, and 9 bases lay in between. Germline values: CDR1 SGHTA, CDR2 FQGNSA. The CDR3: CASSLKGGDTQYF. DNA of the CDR3: TGTGCCAGCAGCTTAAAGGGGGGGGATACGCAGTATTTT.

The chain has TRBV7-9 and TRBJ2-7, with a possible D match to TRBD2 (5 bases). This CDR3 is built from 14 residues. The V and J ends lost 4 bases and 0 bases respectively, with 10 bases between them. Germline V CDR1 and CDR2: SEHNR, FQNEAQ (reference sequence). This chain's CDR3 is CASSYRTSSYEQYF. CDR3 in DNA: TGTGCCAGCAGCTATAGGACTTCCTCCTACGAGCAGTACTTC.

This clone was observed once. The J gene is TRBJ1-2, the V gene TRBV30; D is uncertain. The CDR3 has 15 amino acids. Germline CDR1 reads GTSNPN; CDR2 reads SVGIG (reference sequence). Trimming pared 0 bases from V and 6 bases from J, leaving 17 bases between. CDR3 in amino acids: CAWSVRLRGLDGYTF. The CDR3 DNA sequence: TGTGCCTGGAGTGTTCGTTTAAGAGGTTTGGATGGCTACACCTTC.

V and J are TRBV24-1 and TRBJ2-5, with 8 nucleotides matching TRBD1. CDR3 size: 17 residues. In germline, CDR1 is KGHDR, CDR2 SFDVKD. Unmatched junction bases numbered 7, after V lost 0 bases and J lost 2 bases. CDR3 DNA sequence: TGTGCCACCAGTGATTTGGAGGCGACAGGGGCTCAAGAGACCCAGTACTTC. Encoded protein: CATSDLEATGAQETQYF.

V is TRBV2 and J is TRBJ2-5; tentative D call: TRBD2 (5 bases). Germline CDR1 SNHLY, CDR2 FYNNEI. V lost 1 base and J lost 2, with 11 bases in between. The length of the CDR3 is 15 residues. CDR3 amino acids: CASSEDGGRQETQYF. The CDR3 region has the DNA TGTGCCAGCAGTGAAGATGGAGGAAGGCAAGAGACCCAGTACTTC.

The chain joins TRBV6-5 to TRBJ2-1; 7 bases match TRBD2. There are 14 residues in the CDR3. Per germline, CDR1 MNHEY and CDR2 SVGAGI. V shed 4 bases and J 9 bases; nucleotides not matched to a gene: 9. CDR3 residues: CASSSEGGKGEQFF. CDR3 bases: TGTGCCAGCAGTTCCGAGGGAGGGAAGGGTGAGCAGTTCTTC.

The rearrangement uses TRBV2 and TRBJ1-1; a weak D match, TRBD1 (6 bases). The CDR3 loop spans 14 amino acids. Looked up from germline, CDR1 is SNHLY and CDR2 is FYNNEI. V was pared by 6 bases and J by 4 bases, with 15 bases between. CDR3 residues: CASSDPQGSTEAFF. The CDR3 DNA follows: TGTGCCAGCAGCGATCCCCAGGGGAGCACTGAAGCTTTCTTT.

This chain links TRBV29-1 with TRBJ2-3; 10 bases map to TRBD2. Germline loops: CDR1 SQVTM, CDR2 ANQGSEA. With 8 bases clipped from V and 4 bases from J, the junction kept 9 bases outside the gene matches. The CDR3 has 14 amino acids. CDR3 sequence reads: CSLGTSVIADTQYF. The CDR3 DNA follows: TGCAGCTTAGGGACTAGCGTAATCGCAGATACGCAGTATTTT.

The chain carries TRBV10-2 and TRBJ2-1, with a weak D call TRBD2 (7 bases). V was clipped by 3 bases and J by 9 bases, with 9 bases between them. The CDR3 has 12 amino acids. Looked up from germline, CDR1 is WSHSY and CDR2 is SAAADI. The CDR3 region is CASSDGGLEQFF. The CDR3 nucleotides are TGCGCCAGCAGTGACGGGGGGCTTGAGCAGTTCTTC.

The CDR3 loop reads CASRGEQGFTEAFF. The CDR3 bases are TGTGCCAGCAGGGGAGAACAGGGATTCACTGAAGCTTTCTTT. V and J are TRBV5-4 and TRBJ1-1; maybe TRBD1 (6 bases). The CDR3 length is 14 residues. Germline CDR1 SGHNT, CDR2 YYREEE (reference sequence). Deletions cut 5 bases from V and 4 bases from J, with 15 bases between. Full variable domain (remainder filled in from reference TRBV5-4 and TRBJ1-1): ETGVTQSPTHLIKTRGQQVTLRCSSQSGHNTVSWYQQALGQGPQFIFQYYREEENGRGNFPPRFSGLQFPNYSSELNVNALELDDSALYLCASRGEQGFTEAFFGQGTRLTVV.

The chain combines TRBV12-3 or TRBV12-4 with TRBJ1-2; D perhaps matches TRBD1 (5 bases). Trimming left V 1 base short and J 8 bases short, with 11 bases between. CDR3 length equals 13 residues. The CDR3 region is CASSLGQRSGYTF. In DNA form, the CDR3 reads TGTGCCAGCAGTTTAGGACAGCGTAGCGGCTACACCTTC.

V usage is TRBV20-1 and J usage is TRBJ2-7, with TRBD1 as a possible D gene (6 bases). Trimming pared 5 bases from V and 7 bases from J, leaving 12 bases between. The CDR3 is made up of 11 amino acids. Germline values: CDR1 DFQATT, CDR2 SNEGSKA (reference sequence). CDR3 sequence: CSAGGHREQYF. The CDR3, as DNA: TGCAGTGCTGGGGGACACCGAGAGCAGTACTTC.

The genes are TRBV5-6 and TRBJ1-2; D remains unclear. Germline values: CDR1 SGHDT, CDR2 YYEEEE. The CDR3 runs to 11 residues. Trimming stripped 2 bases from V and 8 bases from J, with 7 bases between. The CDR3 protein is CASSFEGGYTF. The CDR3 region has the DNA TGTGCCAGCAGCTTCGAGGGCGGCTACACCTTC.

This rearrangement joins TRBV29-1 to TRBJ2-1, with D possibly TRBD1 on 6 matching bases. This CDR3 has 16 amino acids. Germline V gene data show CDR1 as SQVTM and CDR2 as ANQGSEA. Trimming took 2 bases from V and 0 from J, leaving 14 bases between them. The CDR3: CSVEPEGTNSYNEQFF. The CDR3 nucleotides read TGCAGCGTTGAACCCGAGGGGACAAACTCCTACAATGAGCAGTTCTTC.